Below are 20 T cell receptor beta chains sequenced from a single sample in a study of PD-1 blockade in classical Hodgkin lymphoma. Relapses following autologous stem cell transplantation were seen in all patients, with brentuximab vedotin exposure varying. Sequencing was performed with immunoSEQ multiplex PCR; in TCRdb, only in-frame clones are kept and a portion is missing. The sample shows roughly 18,000 clones, about 66% of them seen only once. The material sequenced was peripheral blood mononuclear cells (PBMCs), taken before the second cycle of nivolumab. These receptors were obtained from a human donor with classical Hodgkin lymphoma.

The chain couples TRBV28 to TRBJ2-7, with 8 bases matching TRBD2. This CDR3 contains 14 residues. CDR1 MDHEN and CDR2 SYDVKM come from the germline V gene. Unmatched junction bases numbered 6, after V lost 5 bases and J lost 3 bases. The CDR3 DNA follows: TGTGCCAGCAGTCCCCTCGGGGGGGACTACGAGCAGTACTTC. Translated, it gives CASSPLGGDYEQYF.

The genes are TRBV5-1 and TRBJ2-1, with 11 bases fitting TRBD2. CDR1 and CDR2 from the germline V gene are SGHRS and YFSETQ. This CDR3 comprises 15 residues. V was pared by 3 bases and J by 8 bases, with 7 bases of the junction left unmatched. The CDR3 region is CASSSTSGSFYEQFF. CDR3 coding DNA: TGCGCCAGCAGCTCTACTAGCGGGAGTTTTTATGAGCAGTTCTTC.

The chain is built from TRBV10-3 and TRBJ1-5; D is unclear. Trimming removed 6 bases at V and 3 bases at J, with 9 bases between. Germline V gene data show CDR1 as ENHRY and CDR2 as SYGVKD. There are 13 residues in the CDR3. For the CDR3, the DNA is TGTGCCATCAGGGAAGAGGACAATCAGCCCCAGCATTTT. Its protein product is CAIREEDNQPQHF.

The V gene is TRBV5-8, the J gene TRBJ2-7; D ambiguous. CDR1 is SGHTS, CDR2 YDEGEE, per germline. The CDR3 consists of 12 residues. V dropped 2 bases and J dropped 9 bases, with 12 bases sitting between them. The CDR3 region is CASSFVMAMQYF. The CDR3, as DNA: TGTGCCAGCAGCTTCGTTATGGCGATGCAGTACTTC.

This chain connects TRBV2 to TRBJ1-3, with D hard to call. The V end lost 7 bases, the J end lost 2 bases, and 6 bases lay between the germline ends. The CDR3 consists of 12 residues. Germline V gene sequence: CDR1 SNHLY, CDR2 FYNNEI. The CDR3 DNA follows: TGTGCCAGCATCCGGGCTGGAAACACCATATATTTT. Translating it yields CASIRAGNTIYF. The variable domain in full, with the rest retrieved from reference TRBV2 and TRBJ1-3, is EPEVTQTPSHQVTQMGQEVILRCVPISNHLYFYWYRQILGQKVEFLVSFYNNEISEKSEIFDDQFSVERPDGSNFTLKIRSTKLEDSAMYFCASIRAGNTIYFGEGSWLTVV.

The J gene is TRBJ2-5, the V gene TRBV4-1; possibly TRBD2 for D (6 bases). Trimming pared 4 bases from V and 5 bases from J, leaving 17 bases between. Germline CDR1 reads MGHRA; CDR2 reads YSYEKL. This CDR3 has 15 residues. CDR3 region: CASSPGLPFWETQYF. Here the CDR3 DNA reads TGCGCCAGCAGCCCGGGACTCCCCTTCTGGGAGACCCAGTACTTC.

The V and J genes are TRBV7-9 and TRBJ2-7; D gene unclear. The CDR3 is 13 residues long. Germline-derived CDR1 and CDR2 are SEHNR and FQNEAQ (reference sequence). V lost 0 bases, J lost 6 bases, and 9 bases lay in between. The CDR3: CASSLATGLEQYF. The DNA of the CDR3 is TGTGCCAGCAGCTTAGCGACGGGTCTCGAGCAGTACTTC.

The chain couples TRBV5-1 to TRBJ2-7; TRBD1 or TRBD2 may be the D gene (5 bases each). V was shortened by 0 bases and J by 3 bases, with 13 bases between the two germline ends. Germline CDR1 reads SGHRS; CDR2 reads YFSETQ. The CDR3 totals 15 residues. CDR3 DNA: TGCGCCAGCAGCTTGGAGGGTCGGGGCAGCTACGAGCAGTACTTC. It specifies CASSLEGRGSYEQYF.

The rearrangement joins TRBV7-9 to TRBJ2-1; a possible D gene is TRBD2 (5 bases). CDR1 is SEHNR and CDR2 is FQNEAQ in the germline V gene (reference sequence). The CDR3 consists of 15 residues. V was cut by 5 bases and J by 8 bases, with 19 bases left in between. The CDR3 sequence: CASSRTLDRLDEQFF. The CDR3 DNA reads as TGTGCCAGCAGCCGCACACTAGATAGGTTGGATGAGCAGTTCTTC.

This rearrangement joins TRBV7-8 to TRBJ2-5; D unclear. The CDR3 totals 15 residues. Trimming left V 5 bases short and J 4 bases short, with 17 bases between. Germline CDR1 SGHVS, CDR2 FQNEAQ. The CDR3 protein is CASSLRTHNGETQYF. CDR3 bases: TGTGCCAGCAGCCTCCGGACCCATAATGGAGAGACCCAGTACTTC.

This clone was seen a few times. V is TRBV6-5 and J is TRBJ1-2, with a tentative D call TRBD1 (6 bases). The CDR3 loop spans 13 amino acids. Trimming stripped 1 base from V and 7 bases from J, with 10 bases between. Germline lookup yields CDR1 MNHEY and CDR2 SVGAGI. In nucleotides, the CDR3 is TGTGCCAGCAGTTACTTGGGGGCGCGTGGCTACACCTTC. Translated: CASSYLGARGYTF.

This clone was picked up a small number of times. The V call is TRBV5-4, the J call TRBJ2-1; 8 nucleotides match TRBD1. This CDR3 spans 15 amino acids. The trim removed 4 bases at V and 8 bases at J, leaving 11 bases unmatched. Germline lookup yields CDR1 SGHNT and CDR2 YYREEE (reference sequence). CDR3: CASSKDREFGDEQFF. In DNA, the CDR3 is TGTGCCAGCAGCAAGGACAGGGAATTTGGCGATGAGCAGTTCTTC.

The J gene is TRBJ2-1, the V gene TRBV10-3; 7 bases map to TRBD2. The CDR3 extends over 15 amino acids. Trimming at V came to 3 bases and at J to 8 bases, leaving 10 bases not matched to a gene. Germline-derived CDR1 and CDR2 are ENHRY and SYGVKD. CDR3 loop: CAISDAGEVWDEQFF. CDR3 nucleotides: TGTGCCATCAGTGACGCGGGAGAGGTATGGGATGAGCAGTTCTTC.

The chain recombines TRBV5-4 with TRBJ1-1; D is possibly TRBD1 (6 bases). The CDR3 has 17 residues. With 5 bases removed from V and 3 bases from J, the gap between germline ends came to 23 bases. Germline assignment: CDR1 SGHNT and CDR2 YYREEE (reference sequence). The CDR3 DNA reads TGTGCCAGCAGACGTCCCCTGACAGGCCTAGGGTACACTGAAGCTTTCTTT. Amino acid sequence: CASRRPLTGLGYTEAFF.

This clone was seen a few times. The gene calls are TRBV5-5 and TRBJ2-3, with 7 bases that match TRBD2. Germline lookup yields CDR1 SGHKS and CDR2 YYEKEE (reference sequence). V trimming: 0 bases; J trimming: 3 bases; junction bases outside the gene matches: 1. The CDR3 length is 14 residues. Here the CDR3 reads CASSLEGGTDTQYF. CDR3 bases: TGTGCCAGCAGCTTGGAGGGAGGGACAGATACGCAGTATTTT.

The gene calls are TRBV5-1 and TRBJ2-5, with a possible D match to TRBD1 (6 bases). The germline V gene encodes CDR1 SGHRS and CDR2 YFSETQ. The CDR3 has 13 residues. Trimming took 1 base from V and 3 from J, leaving 7 bases between them. As DNA, the CDR3 is TGCGCCAGCAGCTTGCCAGGGGAAGAGACCCAGTACTTC. This gives the protein CASSLPGEETQYF. Using reference TRBV5-1 and TRBJ2-5 for the parts outside the CDR3, the full variable domain is KAGVTQTPRYLIKTRGQQVTLSCSPISGHRSVSWYQQTPGQGLQFLFEYFSETQRNKGNFPGRFSGRQFSNSRSEMNVSTLELGDSALYLCASSLPGEETQYFGPGTRLLVL.

This clone is large in the sample. The rearrangement joins TRBV28 to TRBJ1-5; D possibly corresponds to TRBD1 (6 bases). With 6 bases removed from V and 1 base from J, the gap between germline ends came to 13 bases. CDR3 length equals 15 residues. The germline gives CDR1 MDHEN, CDR2 SYDVKM. CDR3 residues: CASRLRTDSNQPQHF. Written as DNA, the CDR3 is TGTGCCAGCAGACTTCGGACAGACAGCAATCAGCCCCAGCATTTT.

This clone was detected only a few times. V is TRBV28 and J is TRBJ1-2, with 8 bases that match TRBD1. This CDR3 spans 15 amino acids. J was trimmed by 3 bases and V by 5 bases; bases with no gene match: 8. Per germline, CDR1 MDHEN and CDR2 SYDVKM. The DNA for the CDR3 is TGTGCCAGCAGTCCGACGGTGGACAGGGACTATGGCTACACCTTC. This codes for CASSPTVDRDYGYTF.

The genes are TRBV5-4 and TRBJ1-1, with D maybe TRBD1 (6 bases). The CDR3 runs 15 residues. V was cut by 4 bases and J by 3 bases, with 16 bases left in between. Germline CDR1 is SGHNT and CDR2 is YYREEE (reference sequence). The CDR3 here is CASSPEGGLDTEAFF. CDR3 DNA sequence: TGTGCCAGCAGCCCTGAGGGGGGATTGGACACTGAAGCTTTCTTT.

This clone has a handful of counts. CDR3: CASSLSQDDEQFF. The CDR3 DNA is TGTGCCAGCAGTTTATCGCAGGACGATGAGCAGTTCTTC. This sequence joins TRBV27 and TRBJ2-1; no clear D gene. The CDR3 is 13 amino acids. V lost 0 bases, J lost 8 bases, and 8 bases lay in between. The germline gives CDR1 MNHEY, CDR2 SMNVEV (reference sequence).